Below, 2 T cell receptor beta chains from the same sample are listed, as sequenced in a study of shared clonotypes between healthy human individuals. Sequencing was performed with immunoSEQ multiplex PCR; in TCRdb, only in-frame clones are kept and a portion is missing. The table shows about 2,500,000 clones, with 90% to 95% occurring only once. Sequenced: naive CD4+ T cells sorted from blood. Subset reported: CD45RA+ positively selected. The receptors here all came from a man between 18 and 35 years old in good health.

This sequence joins TRBV2 and TRBJ1-5; 10 bases match TRBD1. Germline-derived CDR1 and CDR2 are SNHLY and FYNNEI. With 2 bases clipped from V and 3 bases from J, the junction kept 4 bases outside the gene matches. This CDR3 region has 16 residues. The CDR3 loop is CASSEMGQGYNQPQHF. The CDR3, as DNA: TGTGCCAGCAGTGAAATGGGACAGGGGTACAATCAGCCCCAGCATTTT.

Details on this clone: Other DNA sequences within the sample encode an identical CDR3. The CDR3 sequence is CASRPSSTDTQYF. The CDR3 region has the DNA TGTGCCAGCAGACCATCTAGCACAGATACGCAGTATTTT. V is TRBV7-2 and J is TRBJ2-3; D unresolved. The CDR3 sequence is 13 residues long. V lost 6 bases to trimming and J lost 0 bases, with 7 bases between them. Germline CDR1 and CDR2: SGHTA and FQGNSA.